This T cell receptor (beta chain) was captured by sequencing in a study of blood T cell repertoires in COVID-19. Study as a whole: Researchers got acute and convalescent COVID-19 samples from the United States, Italy and Spain. In each case, the material was cDNA or gDNA derived from T cells, B-cell-depleted T cells, or PBMCs.

Germline V lookup: CDR1 LGHNA, CDR2 YSLEER. CDR3 length equals 18 residues. V was clipped by 0 bases and J by 0 bases; unmatched bases: 6. Original handling: Counts of nucleated cells, estimated from reference gene primer amplification, were obtained. The method was immunoSEQ multiplex PCR; TCRdb's version includes in-frame clones alone and lacks a portion of them. V, J and clone size are taken as reported in that table, and D and trimming were inferred from the DNA itself. Of approximately 59,000 clones listed, 81% are singletons. The TCR was taken from a man older than 75 with acute or convalescent COVID-19. The genes are TRBV4-3 and TRBJ2-3; 10 nucleotides align to TRBD2. The specimen was peripheral blood. For the CDR3, the DNA is TGCGCCAGCAGCCAAGAACTAGCGGGGATACTTAGCACAGATACGCAGTATTTT. Translated, it gives CASSQELAGILSTDTQYF.